This T cell receptor beta chain was sequenced during a study of cytomegalovirus exposure and HLA in healthy donors. Study results and caveats: Subsequent analysis showed first-cohort TCR clusters tending to co-occur in some 120 validation repertoires. Reported results showed that the classifier diagnosed cytomegalovirus status with high specificity and sensitivity.

The protocol was immunoSEQ multiplex PCR, while the TCRdb copy is restricted to in-frame clones and leaves out a portion. The sample consists of 97,000 or so clones, around nine tenths of them appearing once. Germline V lookup: CDR1 SGHRS, CDR2 YFSETQ. The CDR3 length is 16 residues. Trimming left V 3 bases short and J 3 bases short, with 15 bases between. The donors were in the roughly 120-subject validation cohort; that cohort was separate from the roughly 680-subject first cohort. As for this clone: Its antigen is not identified.

The TCR originated in a woman between 25 and 40 years old in good health and CMV-seronegative. The chain links TRBV5-1 to TRBJ1-4; D gene unclear. Sequencing was carried out using PBMCs. The CDR3 DNA sequence: TGCGCCAGCAGCTACTATACCAGAGGTCCTAATGAAAAACTGTTTTTT. Translation gives CASSYYTRGPNEKLFF. Full variable domain (missing parts from reference TRBV5-1 and TRBJ1-4): KAGVTQTPRYLIKTRGQQVTLSCSPISGHRSVSWYQQTPGQGLQFLFEYFSETQRNKGNFPGRFSGRQFSNSRSEMNVSTLELGDSALYLCASSYYTRGPNEKLFFGSGTQLSVL.